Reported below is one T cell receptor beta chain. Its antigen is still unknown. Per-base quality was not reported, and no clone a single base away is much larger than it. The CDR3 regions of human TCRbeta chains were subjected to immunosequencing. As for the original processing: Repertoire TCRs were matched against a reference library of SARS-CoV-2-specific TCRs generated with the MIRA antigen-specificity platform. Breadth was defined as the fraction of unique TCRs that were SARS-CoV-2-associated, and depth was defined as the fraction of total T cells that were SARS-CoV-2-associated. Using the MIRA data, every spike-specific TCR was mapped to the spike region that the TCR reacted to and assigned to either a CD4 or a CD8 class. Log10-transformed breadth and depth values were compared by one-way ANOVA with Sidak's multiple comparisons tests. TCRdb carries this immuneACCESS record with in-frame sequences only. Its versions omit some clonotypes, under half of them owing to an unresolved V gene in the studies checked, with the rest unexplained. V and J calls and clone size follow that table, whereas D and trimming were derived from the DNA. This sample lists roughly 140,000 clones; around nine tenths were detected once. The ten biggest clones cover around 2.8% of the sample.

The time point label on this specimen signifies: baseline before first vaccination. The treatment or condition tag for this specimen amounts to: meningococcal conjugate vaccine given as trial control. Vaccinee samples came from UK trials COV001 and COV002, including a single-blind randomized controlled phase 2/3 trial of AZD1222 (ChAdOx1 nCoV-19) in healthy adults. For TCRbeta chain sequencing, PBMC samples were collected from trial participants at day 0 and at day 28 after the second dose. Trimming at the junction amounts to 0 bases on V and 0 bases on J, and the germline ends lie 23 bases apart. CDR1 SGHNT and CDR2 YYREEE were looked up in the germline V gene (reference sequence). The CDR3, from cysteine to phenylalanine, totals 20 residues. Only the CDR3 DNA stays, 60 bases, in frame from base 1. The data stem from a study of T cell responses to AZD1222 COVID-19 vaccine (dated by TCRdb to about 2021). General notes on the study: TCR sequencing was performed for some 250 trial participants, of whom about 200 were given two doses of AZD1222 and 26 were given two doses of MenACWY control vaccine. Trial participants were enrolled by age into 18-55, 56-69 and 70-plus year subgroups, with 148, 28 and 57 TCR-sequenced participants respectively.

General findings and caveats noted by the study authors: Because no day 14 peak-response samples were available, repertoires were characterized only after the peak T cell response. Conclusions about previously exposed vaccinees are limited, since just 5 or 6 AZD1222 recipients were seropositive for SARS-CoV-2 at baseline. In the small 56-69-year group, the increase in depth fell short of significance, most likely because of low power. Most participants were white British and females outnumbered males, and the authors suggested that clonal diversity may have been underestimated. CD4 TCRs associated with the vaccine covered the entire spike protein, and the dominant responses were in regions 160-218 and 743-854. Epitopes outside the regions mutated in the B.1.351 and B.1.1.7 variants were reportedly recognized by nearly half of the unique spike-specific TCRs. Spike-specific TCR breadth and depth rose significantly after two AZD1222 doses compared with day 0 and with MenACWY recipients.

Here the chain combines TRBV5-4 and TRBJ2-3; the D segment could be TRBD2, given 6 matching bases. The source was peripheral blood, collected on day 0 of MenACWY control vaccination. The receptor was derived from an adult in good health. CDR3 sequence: CASSLAIAGLRAGSTDTQYF. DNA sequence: TGTGCCAGCAGCTTGGCAATAGCAGGGTTGCGTGCGGGAAGCACAGATACGCAGTATTTT.